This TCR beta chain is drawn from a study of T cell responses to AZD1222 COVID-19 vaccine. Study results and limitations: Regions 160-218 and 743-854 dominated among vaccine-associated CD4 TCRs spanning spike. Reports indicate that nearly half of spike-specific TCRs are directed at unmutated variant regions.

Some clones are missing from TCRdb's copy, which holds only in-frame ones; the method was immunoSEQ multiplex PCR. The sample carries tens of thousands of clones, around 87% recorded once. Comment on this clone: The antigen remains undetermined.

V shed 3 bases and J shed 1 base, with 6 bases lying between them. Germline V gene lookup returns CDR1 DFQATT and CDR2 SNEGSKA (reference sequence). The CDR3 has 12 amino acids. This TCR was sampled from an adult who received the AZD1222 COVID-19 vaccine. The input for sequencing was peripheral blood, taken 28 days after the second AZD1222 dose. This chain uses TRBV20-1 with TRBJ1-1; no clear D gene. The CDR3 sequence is CSASLGNTEAFF. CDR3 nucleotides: TGCAGTGCTAGTCTGGGGAACACTGAAGCTTTCTTT.